These T cell receptor beta chains were read from a single sample in a study of tumor-infiltrating lymphocytes in primary liver carcinoma. TCRdb re-called the multiplex PCR reads through MiXCR, storing one row per CDR3 protein. The table shows about 48,000 distinct CDR3 sequences, with 70% to 85% occurring only once. Sequenced input: liver tumor tissue from sampling region 3. The source of these receptors is a man aged 35 to 55 with primary liver carcinoma and hepatitis B virus infection. The CDR3 runs from the conserved cysteine through the conserved F or W. The order of the fields is V gene, clone size, J gene, D gene, CDR3 protein, CDR3 DNA. A D gene is named only where the DNA matches it firmly. The size of a clone is reported for some rows only, either as once, few or many, or as a class for expanded clones.

V gene: TRBV6-1
clone size: .
J gene: TRBJ2-2
D gene: .
CDR3 protein: CTSGTGSFNTGELFF
CDR3 DNA: TGTACCAGCGGTACAGGTTCCTTTAACACAGGGGAGCTGTTTTTT

V gene: TRBV4-2
clone size: .
J gene: TRBJ1-5
D gene: .
CDR3 protein: CTSSQIETRQPQHF
CDR3 DNA: TGTACCAGCAGCCAAATAGAGACGCGGCAGCCTCAGCATTTT

V gene: TRBV29-1
clone size: .
J gene: TRBJ1-1
D gene: .
CDR3 protein: CTVVGLRSAAFF
CDR3 DNA: TGCACTGTTGTGGGACTCAGGAGCGCGGCTTTCTTT

V gene: TRBV4-1
clone size: .
J gene: TRBJ1-4
D gene: TRBD1
CDR3 protein: CASGQDRGQINEKLFF
CDR3 DNA: TGCGCCAGCGGCCAAGATAGGGGACAGATTAATGAAAAACTGTTTTTT

V gene: TRBV11-2
clone size: .
J gene: TRBJ2-5
D gene: .
CDR3 protein: CASRSRDSSHQETHNF
CDR3 DNA: TGTGCCAGCAGATCCCGGGACTCGTCCCACCAAGAGACCCATAACTTC

V gene: TRBV11-3
clone size: .
J gene: TRBJ2-5
D gene: .
CDR3 protein: CASSPGIAHCTRYF
CDR3 DNA: TGTGCCAGCAGCCCAGGGATAGCGCATTGTACCCGGTACTTC

V gene: TRBV29-1
clone size: .
J gene: TRBJ2-7
D gene: TRBD2
CDR3 protein: CSVSSAGGVFYEQYF
CDR3 DNA: TGCAGTGTTTCGAGCGCGGGAGGTGTCTTCTACGAGCAGTACTTC

V gene: TRBV11-1
clone size: medium-sized
J gene: TRBJ2-7
D gene: TRBD2
CDR3 protein: CASSLTSGGTYSYEQYF
CDR3 DNA: TGTGCCAGCAGCTTAACTAGCGGGGGGACGTACTCCTACGAGCAGTACTTC

V gene: TRBV10-1
clone size: .
J gene: TRBJ1-2
D gene: .
CDR3 protein: CASSESRDHGYTF
CDR3 DNA: TGCGCCAGCAGTGAGTCAAGGGACCATGGCTACACCTTT

V gene: TRBV9
clone size: .
J gene: TRBJ2-1
D gene: .
CDR3 protein: CASSPFKGSYNEQFF
CDR3 DNA: TGTGCCAGCAGCCCGTTCAAAGGTTCCTACAATGAGCAGTTCTTC

V gene: TRBV6-5
clone size: .
J gene: TRBJ2-7
D gene: TRBD2
CDR3 protein: CASMPEGLAYKQYF
CDR3 DNA: TGTGCCTCAATGCCGGAGGGACTAGCCTACAAGCAGTACTTC

V gene: TRBV6-5
clone size: .
J gene: TRBJ1-4
D gene: .
CDR3 protein: CASSRQWTSEKLFF
CDR3 DNA: TGTGCCAGCAGCCGACAGTGGACTAGTGAAAAACTGTTTTTT

V gene: TRBV11-2
clone size: .
J gene: TRBJ2-1
D gene: .
CDR3 protein: CASLLGDLLGHEQFF
CDR3 DNA: TGTGCCAGCTTACTAGGGGACCTCCTGGGACATGAGCAGTTCTTC

V gene: TRBV11-2
clone size: .
J gene: TRBJ2-7
D gene: .
CDR3 protein: CASSLSVGISYELYF
CDR3 DNA: TGTGCCAGTAGCCTATCTGTGGGAATATCCTACGAACTGTACTTC

V gene: TRBV28
clone size: .
J gene: TRBJ2-7
D gene: .
CDR3 protein: CVNNENFYEQYF
CDR3 DNA: TGTGTCAACAACGAAAATTTCTACGAGCAGTACTTC

V gene: TRBV29-1
clone size: medium-sized
J gene: TRBJ2-5
D gene: .
CDR3 protein: CSAYQGNQETQYF
CDR3 DNA: TGCAGCGCGTACCAGGGAAACCAAGAGACCCAGTACTTC

V gene: TRBV7-3
clone size: .
J gene: TRBJ2-2
D gene: .
CDR3 protein: CASSHQGGELFF
CDR3 DNA: TGTGCCAGCAGCCATCAGGGAGGGGAGCTGTTTTTT

V gene: TRBV10-1
clone size: many
J gene: TRBJ2-1
D gene: .
CDR3 protein: CASSESIYPLDEQFF
CDR3 DNA: TGCGCCAGCAGTGAGTCGATTTATCCCCTCGATGAGCAGTTCTTC

V gene: TRBV6-1
clone size: once
J gene: TRBJ2-3
D gene: .
CDR3 protein: CASSQLECLTTDTQYF
CDR3 DNA: TGTGCCAGCAGTCAATTAGAGTGTTTAACTACAGATACGCAGTATTTT

V gene: TRBV12-3/TRBV12-4
clone size: once
J gene: TRBJ2-3
D gene: .
CDR3 protein: CASSPPSRFGDTLYF
CDR3 DNA: TGTGCCAGCAGTCCACCTAGCCGGTTCGGAGATACGCTGTATTTT

V gene: TRBV19
clone size: .
J gene: TRBJ1-1
D gene: .
CDR3 protein: CASSPGRDTEAFF
CDR3 DNA: TGTGCCAGTAGTCCCGGCCGGGACACTGAAGCTTTCTTT

V gene: TRBV6-1
clone size: .
J gene: TRBJ2-1
D gene: .
CDR3 protein: CANSEQGSYNVQFF
CDR3 DNA: TGTGCCAACAGTGAACAGGGATCGTACAATGTGCAGTTCTTC

V gene: TRBV6-2/TRBV6-3
clone size: .
J gene: TRBJ2-5
D gene: .
CDR3 protein: CASSSQRTRYF
CDR3 DNA: TGTGCCAGCAGTTCTCAAAGGACCCGGTACTTC

V gene: TRBV25-1
clone size: .
J gene: TRBJ2-1
D gene: .
CDR3 protein: CASSKGFEAREQFF
CDR3 DNA: TGTGCCAGCAGTAAGGGGTTTGAGGCTCGTGAGCAGTTCTTC

V gene: TRBV11-2
clone size: few
J gene: TRBJ1-3
D gene: .
CDR3 protein: CTSSLNSASGNTIYF
CDR3 DNA: TGTACCAGCAGCTTAAATAGCGCATCTGGAAACACTATATATTTT

V gene: TRBV12-3/TRBV12-4
clone size: .
J gene: TRBJ2-7
D gene: .
CDR3 protein: CALSSGYEQYF
CDR3 DNA: TGTGCCCTCAGTTCCGGCTACGAGCAGTACTTC

V gene: TRBV12-3/TRBV12-4
clone size: .
J gene: TRBJ2-7
D gene: .
CDR3 protein: CASSLRRDVYEHYF
CDR3 DNA: TGTGCCAGCAGTTTAAGGCGGGACGTCTATGAGCACTACTTC

V gene: TRBV10-3
clone size: .
J gene: TRBJ2-3
D gene: TRBD1
CDR3 protein: CAISMGRGPDTQYF
CDR3 DNA: TGTGCCATCAGCATGGGCAGGGGGCCAGATACGCAATATTTT

V gene: TRBV12-3/TRBV12-4
clone size: .
J gene: TRBJ2-7
D gene: .
CDR3 protein: CASSLISSTHAGSYEQYF
CDR3 DNA: TGTGCCAGCAGTTTAATCTCTAGCACCCACGCGGGAAGCTACGAACAGTACTTC

V gene: TRBV28
clone size: once
J gene: TRBJ2-7
D gene: TRBD2
CDR3 protein: CVSNSGRYEQYF
CDR3 DNA: TGTGTCAGCAATAGCGGGAGGTACGAGCAGTATTTC

V gene: TRBV11-1
clone size: .
J gene: TRBJ2-1
D gene: .
CDR3 protein: CASSLGLSGEVNNEQFF
CDR3 DNA: TGTGCCAGCAGCCTGGGGCTATCGGGAGAAGTTAACAATGAGCAGTTCTTC

V gene: TRBV7-9
clone size: many
J gene: TRBJ2-6
D gene: .
CDR3 protein: CASSLDSSSSGANVLTF
CDR3 DNA: TGTGCCAGCAGCTTAGACAGTTCTAGCTCTGGGGCCAACGTCCTGACTTTC

V gene: TRBV12-3/TRBV12-4
clone size: .
J gene: TRBJ2-1
D gene: TRBD2
CDR3 protein: CASTLKASGSSYNEQFF
CDR3 DNA: TGTGCCAGCACTCTAAAGGCTAGCGGGAGCTCCTACAATGAGCAGTTCTTC

V gene: TRBV19
clone size: .
J gene: TRBJ2-7
D gene: .
CDR3 protein: CASSIALGGRTYEQYF
CDR3 DNA: TGTGCCAGTAGTATCGCCCTAGGGGGAAGGACCTACGAGCAGTACTTC

V gene: TRBV11-2
clone size: few
J gene: TRBJ2-7
D gene: .
CDR3 protein: CAGSLTDTVYEQYF
CDR3 DNA: TGTGCTGGCAGCTTAACTGACACTGTCTACGAACAGTACTTC

V gene: TRBV7-9
clone size: .
J gene: TRBJ1-2
D gene: .
CDR3 protein: CASSPTGIYSYTF
CDR3 DNA: TGTGCCAGCAGCCCGACGGGAATCTATAGCTACACCTTC

V gene: TRBV12-3/TRBV12-4
clone size: many
J gene: TRBJ2-3
D gene: .
CDR3 protein: CASSPGRTDTQYF
CDR3 DNA: TGTGCCAGCAGCCCTGGACGGACAGATACGCAGTATTTT

V gene: TRBV29-1
clone size: .
J gene: TRBJ2-7
D gene: .
CDR3 protein: CNAGRANNGEQYF
CDR3 DNA: TGCAACGCCGGGCGGGCCAATAATGGCGAGCAGTACTTC

V gene: TRBV11-1
clone size: .
J gene: TRBJ2-3
D gene: TRBD2
CDR3 protein: CASSKGLAVNRDTQFF
CDR3 DNA: TGTGCCAGCAGCAAGGGACTAGCGGTTAACAGAGATACGCAGTTTTTT

V gene: TRBV6-1
clone size: .
J gene: TRBJ1-5
D gene: .
CDR3 protein: CAGSQQGGQPQHF
CDR3 DNA: TGTGCCGGCAGTCAACAGGGAGGGCAGCCCCAGCATTTT

V gene: TRBV12-3/TRBV12-4
clone size: .
J gene: TRBJ2-1
D gene: TRBD2
CDR3 protein: CAGSSLTSGRPDEQFF
CDR3 DNA: TGTGCCGGCAGTTCCCTGACTAGCGGGAGGCCTGATGAGCAGTTCTTC

V gene: TRBV6-5
clone size: .
J gene: TRBJ2-7
D gene: .
CDR3 protein: CARRAGPDRLYF
CDR3 DNA: TGTGCCAGAAGAGCTGGACCGGACAGATTATACTTC

V gene: TRBV28
clone size: .
J gene: TRBJ2-7
D gene: TRBD2
CDR3 protein: CASSPRTSDSYEQYF
CDR3 DNA: TGTGCCAGCAGCCCGCGGACTAGCGACTCCTACGAGCAGTACTTC

V gene: TRBV2
clone size: .
J gene: TRBJ2-5
D gene: TRBD2
CDR3 protein: CASTGLAGETQYF
CDR3 DNA: TGTGCCAGCACGGGACTAGCGGGAGAGACCCAGTACTTC

V gene: TRBV11-2
clone size: once
J gene: TRBJ2-1
D gene: TRBD2
CDR3 protein: CASSLDIGLAICELFF
CDR3 DNA: TGTGCCAGCAGCTTGGATATCGGACTAGCCATATGTGAGCTGTTCTTC

V gene: TRBV6-6
clone size: .
J gene: TRBJ1-5
D gene: .
CDR3 protein: CASRAGTDSNQPRHF
CDR3 DNA: TGTGCCAGCAGAGCCGGGACGGATAGCAATCAGCCCCGGCATTTT

V gene: TRBV30
clone size: once
J gene: TRBJ1-4
D gene: .
CDR3 protein: CVWSRSGAGEKLFF
CDR3 DNA: TGTGTATGGAGTCGTTCCGGGGCCGGGGAAAAACTGTTTTTT

V gene: TRBV3-1
clone size: .
J gene: TRBJ2-1
D gene: .
CDR3 protein: CASSQRITAVHGRSPYNEQFF
CDR3 DNA: TGTGCCAGCAGCCAGAGGATTACAGCGGTCCATGGGCGGAGCCCCTACAATGAGCAGTTCTTC

V gene: TRBV11-3
clone size: .
J gene: TRBJ2-3
D gene: TRBD1
CDR3 protein: CACSLRGQSTDTQYF
CDR3 DNA: TGTGCCTGCAGCTTAAGGGGACAGTCCACAGATACGCAGTATTTT

V gene: TRBV5-6
clone size: .
J gene: TRBJ2-5
D gene: TRBD1
CDR3 protein: CVSSYPGQGARETQYF
CDR3 DNA: TGTGTCAGCAGCTACCCGGGACAGGGGGCCCGAGAGACCCAGTACTTC